The present T cell receptor beta chain was sequenced within a study of graft-versus-host responses after intestinal transplantation. For the study at large: Transplants given to recipients were multivisceral, liver-intestinal, or isolated intestinal. Recipients were all induced with anti-thymocyte globulin, then given tacrolimus and steroids for about 3 years. Whole-study findings and limits: Within allografts, high graft-versus-host to host-versus-graft clonal ratios were seen among patients with graft-donor T cell macrochimerism.

Concerning this clone itself: Its specificity is unknown.

CDR1 is ENHRY and CDR2 is SYGVKD in the germline V gene. Trimming pared 7 bases from V and 5 bases from J, leaving 23 bases between. This CDR3 is built from 16 residues. TCRdb keeps only in-frame clones here, not all; method: immunoSEQ multiplex PCR. This table holds about 130,000 clones, about nine tenths found once. The clonotype was recovered from a human donor who received an intestinal transplant. This specimen consisted of unstimulated CD4+ T cells sorted from spleen or lymph node cells, obtained before intestinal transplant. This chain links TRBV10-3 with TRBJ1-1; D possibly corresponds to TRBD1 (6 bases). The CDR3 nucleotides read TGTGCCATCACGAAAGGCAGGGGAGGAGTTGAGACTGAAGCTTTCTTT. It yields the protein CAITKGRGGVETEAFF.